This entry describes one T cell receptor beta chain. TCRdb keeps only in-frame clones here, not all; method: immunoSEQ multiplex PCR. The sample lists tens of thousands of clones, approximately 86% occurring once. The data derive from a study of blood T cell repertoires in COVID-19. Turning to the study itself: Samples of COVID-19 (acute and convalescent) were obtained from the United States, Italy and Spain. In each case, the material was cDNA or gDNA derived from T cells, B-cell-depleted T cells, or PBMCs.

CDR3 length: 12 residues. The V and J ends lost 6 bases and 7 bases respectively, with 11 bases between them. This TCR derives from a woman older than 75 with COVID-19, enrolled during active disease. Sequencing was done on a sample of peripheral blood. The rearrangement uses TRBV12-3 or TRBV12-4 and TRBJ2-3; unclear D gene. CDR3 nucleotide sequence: TGTGCCAGCAGCAATCGGGTGTATACGCAGTATTTT. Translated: CASSNRVYTQYF.